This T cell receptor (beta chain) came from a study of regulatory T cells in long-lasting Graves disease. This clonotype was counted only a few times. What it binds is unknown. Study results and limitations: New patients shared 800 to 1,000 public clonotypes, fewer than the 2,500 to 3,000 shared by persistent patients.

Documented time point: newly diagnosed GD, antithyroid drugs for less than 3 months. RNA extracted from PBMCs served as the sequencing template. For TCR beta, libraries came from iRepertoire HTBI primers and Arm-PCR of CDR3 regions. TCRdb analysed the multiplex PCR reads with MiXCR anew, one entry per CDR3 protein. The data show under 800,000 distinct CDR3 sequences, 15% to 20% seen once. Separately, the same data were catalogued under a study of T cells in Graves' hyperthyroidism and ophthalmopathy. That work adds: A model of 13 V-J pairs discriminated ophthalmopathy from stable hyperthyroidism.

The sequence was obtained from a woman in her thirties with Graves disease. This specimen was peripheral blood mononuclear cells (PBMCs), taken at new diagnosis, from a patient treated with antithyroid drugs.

The CDR3 nucleotides read TGTGCCAGCTCACCGAAGGGACTAGCGGGGGATACGCAGTATTTT. Translating it yields CASSPKGLAGDTQYF. The J gene is TRBJ2-3, the V gene TRBV18; 13 bases fit TRBD2. The ends lost 3 bases at V and 6 bases at J; junction bases unmatched: 3. Per the germline V gene, CDR1 is KGHSH and CDR2 is LQKENI. The CDR3 contains 15 residues. Full variable domain (outside the CDR3, taken from reference TRBV18 and TRBJ2-3): NAGVMQNPRHLVRRRGQEARLRCSPMKGHSHVYWYRQLPEEGLKFMVYLQKENIIDESGMPKERFSAEFPKEGPSILRIQQVVRGDSAAYFCASSPKGLAGDTQYFGPGTRLTVL.